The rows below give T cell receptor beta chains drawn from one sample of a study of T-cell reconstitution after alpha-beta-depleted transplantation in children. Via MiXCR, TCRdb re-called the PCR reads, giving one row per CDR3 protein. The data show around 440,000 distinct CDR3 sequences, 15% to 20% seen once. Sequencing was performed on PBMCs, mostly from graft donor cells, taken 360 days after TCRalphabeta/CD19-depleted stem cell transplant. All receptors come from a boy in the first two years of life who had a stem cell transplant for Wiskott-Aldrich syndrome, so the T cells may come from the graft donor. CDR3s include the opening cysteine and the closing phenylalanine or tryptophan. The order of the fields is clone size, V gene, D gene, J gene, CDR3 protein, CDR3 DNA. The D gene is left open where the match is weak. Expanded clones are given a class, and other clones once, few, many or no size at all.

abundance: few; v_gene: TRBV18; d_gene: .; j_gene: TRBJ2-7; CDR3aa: CASSPFTARIYEQYF; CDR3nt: TGTGCCAGCTCACCATTTACAGCCCGAATCTACGAGCAGTACTTC
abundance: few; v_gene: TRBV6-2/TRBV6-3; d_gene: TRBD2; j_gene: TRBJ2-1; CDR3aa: CASSYRTSGGAGSYNEQFF; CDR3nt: TGTGCCAGCAGTTACCGGACTAGCGGGGGGGCAGGGTCCTACAATGAGCAGTTCTTC
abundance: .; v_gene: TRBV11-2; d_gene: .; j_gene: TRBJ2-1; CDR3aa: CASSLGTTLEPFNEQFF; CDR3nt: TGTGCCAGCAGCTTAGGGACGACTCTCGAACCCTTCAATGAGCAGTTCTTC
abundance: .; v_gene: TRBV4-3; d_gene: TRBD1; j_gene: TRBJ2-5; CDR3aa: CASSQDFWGQGIVETQYF; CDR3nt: TGCGCCAGCAGCCAAGATTTTTGGGGACAGGGTATTGTGGAGACCCAGTACTTC
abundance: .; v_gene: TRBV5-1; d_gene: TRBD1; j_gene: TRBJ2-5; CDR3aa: CASSTRTGRQETQYF; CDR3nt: TGCGCCAGCAGCACCAGGACAGGGAGGCAAGAGACCCAGTACTTC
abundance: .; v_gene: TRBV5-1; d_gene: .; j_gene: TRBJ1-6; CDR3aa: CASRITVDYRPLHF; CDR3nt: TGCGCCAGCAGGATAACCGTCGACTACCGACCCCTCCACTTT
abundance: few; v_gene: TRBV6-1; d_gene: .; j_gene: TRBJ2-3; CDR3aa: CASCPDVRTNTQYF; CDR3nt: TGTGCCAGCTGCCCGGATGTGCGCACAAATACGCAGTATTTT
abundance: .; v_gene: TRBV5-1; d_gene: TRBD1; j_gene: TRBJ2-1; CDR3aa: CASANRGYYNEQFF; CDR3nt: TGCGCCAGCGCTAACAGGGGCTACTACAATGAGCAGTTCTTC
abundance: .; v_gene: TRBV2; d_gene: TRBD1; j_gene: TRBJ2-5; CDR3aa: CASSADRGRETQYF; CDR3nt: TGTGCCAGCAGTGCCGACAGGGGTCGAGAGACCCAGTACTTC
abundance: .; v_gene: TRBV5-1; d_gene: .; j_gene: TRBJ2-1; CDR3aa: CASSLYQAATGIDEQFF; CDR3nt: TGCGCCAGCAGCTTGTACCAAGCGGCCACAGGGATCGATGAGCAGTTCTTC
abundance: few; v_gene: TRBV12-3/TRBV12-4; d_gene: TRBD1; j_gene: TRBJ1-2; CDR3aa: CASSLVDREGYGYTF; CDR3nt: TGTGCCAGCAGTTTGGTTGACAGGGAGGGCTATGGCTACACCTTC
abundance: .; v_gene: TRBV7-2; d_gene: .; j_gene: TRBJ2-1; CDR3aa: CASSSVHYNEQFF; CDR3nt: TGTGCCAGCAGCTCCGTACATTACAATGAGCAGTTCTTC